The source of this TCR beta chain is a study of early T cells in non-severe SARS-CoV-2 infection. As for the study in general: Unsorted whole-blood RNA was sequenced in bulk, leaving chains unpaired.

TCRdb re-called the 5' RACE reads with MiXCR, one entry per CDR3 protein. The data hold about 61,000 distinct CDR3 sequences, with approximately 11% observed a single time. Losses at the gene ends were 0 bases for V and 5 bases for J; bases not matched to a gene: 6. The germline gives CDR1 LGHDT, CDR2 YNNKEL (reference sequence). The CDR3 extends over 15 amino acids. The sequenced material came from whole blood. The rearrangement links TRBV3-1 to TRBJ2-7; 8 bases are shared with TRBD1. The sequence derives from an adult who was a healthcare worker with PCR-confirmed SARS-CoV-2 infection or an uninfected control (not recorded which). The chain's CDR3 is CASSQEPRTGNEQYF. Written as DNA, the CDR3 is TGTGCCAGCAGCCAAGAACCAAGGACAGGGAACGAGCAGTACTTC.